This paragraph covers one T cell receptor (beta chain) sequence. The target antigen is unknown. A read error may be the cause here, since a much bigger clone is one base away. The data were obtained in a study of T cell repertoires in cytomegalovirus infection. Regarding the study as a whole: In two of eight donors, the top clonotype was HLA-C-restricted CMV-specific.

TCRdb reanalysed the reads using MiXCR and keeps one entry per CDR3 protein. The sample includes roughly 920,000 distinct CDR3 sequences, 30% to 40% seen only once; the top ten take roughly an eighth. Trimming removed 4 bases from V and 2 bases from J, with 8 bases in between. Germline loops: CDR1 SEHNR, CDR2 FQNEAQ (reference sequence). The CDR3 consists of 13 residues. The rearrangement links TRBV7-9 to TRBJ2-5; possible D gene TRBD1, 6 bases. The sequencing here drew on cultured CD8+ T cells from PBMCs, taken from culture after CMV antigen stimulation. The sequence derives from a human donor in good health (CMV status not recorded). Some clones in this sample may be carry-over from other donors' samples. The CDR3 here is CASSSGQQETQYF. CDR3 bases: TGTGCCAGCAGCTCCGGACAGCAAGAGACCCAGTACTTC.